This T cell receptor beta chain was retrieved from a study of T cell responses to AZD1222 COVID-19 vaccine. The V gene end was trimmed by 10 bases and the J gene end by 6 bases; junction bases not matched to a gene: 7. CDR1 LNHDA and CDR2 SQIVND come from the germline V gene (reference sequence). The CDR3 runs 12 residues. Points on this clone: The antigen remains undetermined.

General study findings and limits: White British ancestry dominated among donors, who included more females, and clonal diversity was possibly underestimated.

Using immunoSEQ multiplex PCR, the repertoire was profiled, and TCRdb retains in-frame clones only, with some absent. This sample has 130,000 to 150,000 clones, with 82% found just once. This clonotype originated in an adult in good health. The chain links TRBV19 to TRBJ2-5, with TRBD2 matching 8 bases. This material consisted of peripheral blood, taken on day 0 of MenACWY control vaccination. The CDR3 is CATRGGPKTQYF. The CDR3 nucleotides are TGTGCCACTCGCGGGGGGCCCAAGACCCAGTACTTC.